This T cell receptor beta chain was retrieved from a study of shared clonotypes between healthy human individuals. Study results and limitations: Naive CD4 clonotypes were shared across a handful of donors at about 5%.

TCRdb's table, derived via immunoSEQ multiplex PCR, lists solely in-frame clones and lacks some. Of under 1,100,000 clones detected, 75% to 80% appear once; the ten largest clones hold more than 0.55%. About this clone: Its antigen remains unidentified.

Germline lookup yields CDR1 SEHNR and CDR2 FQNEAQ (reference sequence). The CDR3 is made up of 16 amino acids. J was trimmed by 1 base and V by 4 bases; bases with no gene match: 5. This chain connects TRBV7-9 to TRBJ2-4; 9 bases are shared with TRBD1. The sequenced material came from memory CD4+ T cells from PBMCs. The subset here: CD45RA-negative fraction. This sequence originates from a man between 18 and 29 years old in good health. Some clones in this sample may be carry-over from other donors' samples. This chain's CDR3 is CASSSWTGAAKNIQYF. In DNA form, the CDR3 reads TGTGCCAGCAGCTCCTGGACAGGGGCGGCCAAAAACATTCAGTACTTC. Based on the CDR3 plus reference TRBV7-9 and TRBJ2-4, the full variable domain is DTGVSQNPRHKITKRGQNVTFRCDPISEHNRLYWYRQTLGQGPEFLTYFQNEAQLEKSRLLSDRFSAERPKGSFSTLEIQRTEQGDSAMYLCASSSWTGAAKNIQYFGAGTRLSVL.